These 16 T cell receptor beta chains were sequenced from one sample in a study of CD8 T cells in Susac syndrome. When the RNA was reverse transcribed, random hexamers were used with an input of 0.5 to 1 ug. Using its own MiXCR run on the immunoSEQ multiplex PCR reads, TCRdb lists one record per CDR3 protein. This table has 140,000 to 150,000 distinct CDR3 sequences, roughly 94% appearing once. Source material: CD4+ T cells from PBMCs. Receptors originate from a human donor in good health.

The CDR3 nucleotides read TGTGCCAGCAGTTTACGGGACGGCATAACGCCCCAGCATTTT. Translation gives CASSLRDGITPQHF. The rearrangement joins TRBV27 to TRBJ1-5; possibly TRBD1 for D (5 bases). The CDR3 length is 14 residues. CDR1 and CDR2 (germline): MNHEY, SMNVEV (reference sequence). Trimming took off 2 bases at V and 9 bases at J, with 14 bases between the two ends.

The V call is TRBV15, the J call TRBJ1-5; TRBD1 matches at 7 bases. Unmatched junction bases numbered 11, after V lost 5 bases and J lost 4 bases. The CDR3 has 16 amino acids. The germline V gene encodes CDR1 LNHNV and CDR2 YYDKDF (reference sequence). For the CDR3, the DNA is TGTGCCACCAGCTACGCCGGGACAGCCCTGAATCAGCCCCAGCATTTT. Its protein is CATSYAGTALNQPQHF.

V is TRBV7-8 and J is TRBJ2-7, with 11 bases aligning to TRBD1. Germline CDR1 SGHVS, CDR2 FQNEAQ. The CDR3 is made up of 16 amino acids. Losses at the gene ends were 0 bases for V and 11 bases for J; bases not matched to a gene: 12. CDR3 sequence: CASSLAGGQGAEKKYF. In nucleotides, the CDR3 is TGTGCCAGCAGCTTAGCCGGAGGACAGGGGGCAGAGAAGAAGTACTTC.

CDR3 nucleotide sequence: TGTGCCAGCAGCCAATATCGGGCTGAAGCTTTCTTT. Its protein is CASSQYRAEAFF. The rearrangement joins TRBV3-1 to TRBJ1-1; D unresolved. V lost 2 bases to trimming and J lost 6 bases, with 7 bases between them. Germline V gene lookup returns CDR1 LGHDT and CDR2 YNNKEL (reference sequence). The CDR3 length is 12 residues.

The CDR3: CASRLYYEDGYTF. The CDR3 bases are TGTGCAAGTCGCTTGTACTATGAGGATGGCTACACCTTC. This chain uses TRBV12-2 with TRBJ1-2. TRBV12-2 is labeled a pseudogene. CDR3 length: 13 amino acids.

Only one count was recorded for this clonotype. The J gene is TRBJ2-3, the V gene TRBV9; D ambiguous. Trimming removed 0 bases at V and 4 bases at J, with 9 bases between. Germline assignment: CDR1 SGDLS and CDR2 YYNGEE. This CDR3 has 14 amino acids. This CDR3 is CASSVGRVPDTQYF. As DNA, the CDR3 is TGTGCCAGCAGCGTAGGGCGCGTCCCAGATACGCAGTATTTT.

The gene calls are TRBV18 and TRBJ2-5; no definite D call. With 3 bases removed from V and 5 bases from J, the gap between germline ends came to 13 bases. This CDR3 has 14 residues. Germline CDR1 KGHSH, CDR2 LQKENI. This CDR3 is CASSPGEQLETQYF. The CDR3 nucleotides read TGTGCCAGCTCACCGGGTGAGCAGCTGGAGACCCAGTACTTC.

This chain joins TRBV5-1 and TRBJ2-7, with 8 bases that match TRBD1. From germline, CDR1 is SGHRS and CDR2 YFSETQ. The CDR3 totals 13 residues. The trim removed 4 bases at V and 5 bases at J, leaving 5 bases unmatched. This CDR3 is CASSPDRVNEQYF. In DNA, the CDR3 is TGCGCCAGCAGCCCGGACAGGGTCAACGAGCAGTACTTC.

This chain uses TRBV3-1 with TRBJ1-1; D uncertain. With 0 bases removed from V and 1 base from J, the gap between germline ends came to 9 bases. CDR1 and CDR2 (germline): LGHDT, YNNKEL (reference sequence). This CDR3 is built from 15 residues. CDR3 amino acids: CASSQDSGKNTEAFF. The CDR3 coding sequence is TGTGCCAGCAGCCAAGATTCCGGGAAGAACACTGAAGCTTTCTTT.

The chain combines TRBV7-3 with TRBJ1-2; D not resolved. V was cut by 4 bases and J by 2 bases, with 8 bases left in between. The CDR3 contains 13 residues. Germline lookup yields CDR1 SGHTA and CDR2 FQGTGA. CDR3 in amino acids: CASSSDGNYGYTF. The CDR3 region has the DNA TGTGCCAGCAGCTCGGACGGAAACTATGGCTACACCTTC.

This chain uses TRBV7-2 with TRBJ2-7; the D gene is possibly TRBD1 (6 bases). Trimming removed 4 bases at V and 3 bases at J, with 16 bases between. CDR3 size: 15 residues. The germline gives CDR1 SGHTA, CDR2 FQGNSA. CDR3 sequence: CASSSEGDILYEQYF. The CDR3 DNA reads TGTGCCAGCAGCTCCGAGGGGGACATACTCTACGAGCAGTACTTC.

This CDR3 reads CASRNLADTQYF. In nucleotides, the CDR3 is TGTGCCAGCAGAAACTTGGCAGATACGCAGTATTTT. The chain is built from TRBV27 and TRBJ2-3; the D is unclear. V was clipped by 6 bases and J by 4 bases, with 8 bases between them. The CDR3 totals 12 residues. Germline-derived CDR1 and CDR2 are MNHEY and SMNVEV (reference sequence).

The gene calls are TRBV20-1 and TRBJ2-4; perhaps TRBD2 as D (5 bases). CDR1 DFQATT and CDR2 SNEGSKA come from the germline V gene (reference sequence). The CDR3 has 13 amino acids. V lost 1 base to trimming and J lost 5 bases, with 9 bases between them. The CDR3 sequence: CSARAGLENIQYF. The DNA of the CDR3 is TGCAGTGCTAGAGCGGGGTTAGAAAACATTCAGTACTTC.

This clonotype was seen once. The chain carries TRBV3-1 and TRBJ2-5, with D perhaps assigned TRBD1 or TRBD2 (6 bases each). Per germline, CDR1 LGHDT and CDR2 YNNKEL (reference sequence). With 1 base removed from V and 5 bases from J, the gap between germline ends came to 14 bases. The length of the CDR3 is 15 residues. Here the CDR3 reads CASSQGGHAGETQYF. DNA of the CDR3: TGTGCCAGCAGCCAAGGGGGACATGCGGGGGAGACCCAGTACTTC.

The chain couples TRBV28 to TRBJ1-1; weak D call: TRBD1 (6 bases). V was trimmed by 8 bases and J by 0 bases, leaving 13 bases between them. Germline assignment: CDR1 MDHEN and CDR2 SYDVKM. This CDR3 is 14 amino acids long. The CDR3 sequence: CASAVGAMNTEAFF. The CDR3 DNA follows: TGTGCCAGCGCCGTGGGGGCGATGAACACTGAAGCTTTCTTT.

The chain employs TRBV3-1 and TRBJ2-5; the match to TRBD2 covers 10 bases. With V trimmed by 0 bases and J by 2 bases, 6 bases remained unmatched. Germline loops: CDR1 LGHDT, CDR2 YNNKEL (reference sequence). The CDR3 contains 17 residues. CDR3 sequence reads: CASSQEGRLAGQETQYF. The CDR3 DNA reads TGTGCCAGCAGCCAAGAAGGGCGACTAGCGGGTCAAGAGACCCAGTACTTC.